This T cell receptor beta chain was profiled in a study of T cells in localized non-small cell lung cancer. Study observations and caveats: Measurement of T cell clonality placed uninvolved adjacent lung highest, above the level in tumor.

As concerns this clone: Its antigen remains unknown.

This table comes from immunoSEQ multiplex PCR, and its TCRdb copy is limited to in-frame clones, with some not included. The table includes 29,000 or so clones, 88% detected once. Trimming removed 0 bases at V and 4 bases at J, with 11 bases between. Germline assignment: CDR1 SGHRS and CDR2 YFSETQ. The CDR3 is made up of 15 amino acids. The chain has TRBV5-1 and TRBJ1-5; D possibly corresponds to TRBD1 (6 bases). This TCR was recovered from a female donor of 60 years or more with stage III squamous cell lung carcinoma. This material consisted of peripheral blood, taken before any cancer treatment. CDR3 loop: CASSLGRGFNQPQHF. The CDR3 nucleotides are TGCGCCAGCAGCTTGGGTAGGGGGTTTAATCAGCCCCAGCATTTT.